The 16 T cell receptor beta chains presented below share a single source sample, sequenced in a study of blood T cell repertoires in COVID-19. Sequenced by immunoSEQ multiplex PCR; TCRdb stores in-frame clones only, minus some. The table records tens of thousands of clones, around 85% of them present only once. Material: peripheral blood. These receptors were taken from a man in his forties or fifties with acute or convalescent COVID-19.

J is TRBJ2-5 and V is TRBV7-7; a weak D match, TRBD2 (6 bases). This CDR3 region has 15 residues. Germline CDR1 SSHAT, CDR2 FNYEAQ (reference sequence). V lost 6 bases to trimming and J lost 2 bases, with 16 bases between them. CDR3 in amino acids: CASSPVEGRQETQYF. For the CDR3, the DNA is TGTGCCAGCAGTCCTGTAGAAGGGAGGCAAGAGACCCAGTACTTC.

V usage is TRBV6-5 and J usage is TRBJ2-1; 7 nucleotides match TRBD1. Germline CDR1 and CDR2: MNHEY and SVGAGI. V shed 2 bases and J 7 bases; nucleotides not matched to a gene: 8. The CDR3 totals 15 residues. As DNA, the CDR3 is TGTGCCAGCAGTTACAAAACGACAGGGCGGAATGAGCAGTTCTTC. Translating it yields CASSYKTTGRNEQFF.

The chain employs TRBV24-1 and TRBJ2-1; 13 bases fit TRBD2. Germline CDR1 reads KGHDR; CDR2 reads SFDVKD. The CDR3 runs to 17 residues. J gave up 9 bases and V 4 bases, and 11 bases lay outside the gene matches. The CDR3 reads CATSDPSTSGGGLEQFF. DNA for the CDR3: TGTGCCACCAGTGACCCCTCTACTAGCGGGGGGGGCCTTGAGCAGTTCTTC.

The chain couples TRBV9 to TRBJ2-2, with 11 bases matching TRBD1. The CDR3 consists of 15 residues. Germline trimming cut 4 bases from V and 8 bases from J; bases unmatched to any gene: 7. Germline V gene data show CDR1 as SGDLS and CDR2 as YYNGEE. The CDR3 DNA is TGTGCCAGCAGCAAGAGGGACAGGGGGTCTGGGGAGCTGTTTTTT. This sequence encodes CASSKRDRGSGELFF.

The sample holds a few counts of this clone. This rearrangement joins TRBV6-5 to TRBJ1-5, with D maybe TRBD1 (6 bases). The CDR3 is 15 amino acids. Looked up from germline, CDR1 is MNHEY and CDR2 is SVGAGI. Trimming took 4 bases from V and 0 from J, leaving 10 bases between them. The CDR3 bases are TGTGCCAGCAGTTCTACAGGGTATAGCAATCAGCCCCAGCATTTT. Encoded protein: CASSSTGYSNQPQHF.

The chain is built from TRBV4-1 and TRBJ1-1; 7 bases are shared with TRBD1. The J segment lost 4 bases and the V segment lost 0 bases, leaving 11 bases of the junction unmatched. Germline lookup yields CDR1 MGHRA and CDR2 YSYEKL. CDR3 size: 17 residues. CDR3 loop: CASSQELGRGRGTEAFF. DNA for the CDR3: TGCGCCAGCAGCCAAGAATTGGGTAGGGGGCGAGGCACTGAAGCTTTCTTT.

Written as DNA, the CDR3 is TGTGCCAGCATCGTACACAGGAATGCGGGGATCGAGCAGTACTTC. Its protein product is CASIVHRNAGIEQYF. This rearrangement joins TRBV5-6 to TRBJ2-7; tentative D call: TRBD2 (6 bases). V was trimmed by 6 bases and J by 6 bases, leaving 22 bases between them. In germline, CDR1 is SGHDT, CDR2 YYEEEE. This CDR3 has 15 amino acids.

For this clone: An end of the junction differs from the germline gene, which may be a read error. This chain joins TRBV7-3 and TRBJ1-2; no firm D call. The CDR3 extends over 15 amino acids. CDR1 and CDR2 (germline): SGHTA, FQGTGA. The CDR3 nucleotides are TGTGCCAGCAGCCTAACCGGCGGCGTGGGCTATGGCTACACCTTC. It is translated as CASSLTGGVGYGYTF.

The chain combines TRBV2 with TRBJ2-7; weak D call: TRBD2 (7 bases). CDR3 size: 14 residues. Germline loops: CDR1 SNHLY, CDR2 FYNNEI. The germline V and J ends were trimmed by 3 bases and 0 bases, with 9 bases remaining between them. CDR3 amino acids: CASSDGGLSYEQYF. The CDR3 DNA follows: TGTGCCAGCAGTGACGGGGGGCTCTCCTACGAGCAGTACTTC.

The CDR3 spells CASSLQRGYEQYF. CDR3 coding DNA: TGTGCCAGCAGCTTACAACGGGGCTACGAGCAGTACTTC. V usage is TRBV7-9 and J usage is TRBJ2-7; the D gene is possibly TRBD2 (5 bases). CDR3 length: 13 amino acids. V gave up 2 bases and J gave up 3 bases, with 8 bases separating them. Germline CDR1 and CDR2: SEHNR and FQNEAQ (reference sequence).

The V call is TRBV19, the J call TRBJ2-5; D is unresolved. Germline V gives CDR1 LNHDA, CDR2 SQIVND (reference sequence). The CDR3 totals 13 residues. V shed 1 base and J shed 2 bases, with 5 bases lying between them. CDR3 in DNA: TGTGCCAGTAGTATAGGGAGACAAGAGACCCAGTACTTC. It specifies CASSIGRQETQYF.

The chain uses TRBV19 and TRBJ1-1; TRBD1 aligns across 11 bases. The CDR3 is 14 residues long. V lost 6 bases and J lost 1; bases outside the gene matches: 1. Germline V gene data show CDR1 as LNHDA and CDR2 as SQIVND (reference sequence). The CDR3 sequence: CASSGQGANTEAFF. In DNA, the CDR3 is TGTGCCAGTAGCGGACAGGGGGCGAACACTGAAGCTTTCTTT.

Written as DNA, the CDR3 is TGTGCCAGCAGCCAAGATTCCCGGGGGAACACTGAAGCTTTCTTT. It codes for CASSQDSRGNTEAFF. V usage is TRBV14 and J usage is TRBJ1-1, with D unresolved. The CDR3 extends over 15 amino acids. Trimming pared 0 bases from V and 1 base from J, leaving 9 bases between. The germline V gene has CDR1 SGHDN and CDR2 FVKESK.

The chain is built from TRBV7-8 and TRBJ1-1, with 7 bases matching TRBD1. This CDR3 comprises 14 residues. V dropped 5 bases and J dropped 5; count of bases not matched to a gene: 8. Germline V gene lookup returns CDR1 SGHVS and CDR2 FQNEAQ. The CDR3 is CASSQGQWETEAFF. CDR3 DNA: TGTGCCAGCAGCCAGGGACAGTGGGAGACTGAAGCTTTCTTT.

The chain recombines TRBV5-1 with TRBJ1-4, with 8 nucleotides matching TRBD1. CDR1 is SGHRS and CDR2 is YFSETQ in the germline V gene. The CDR3 runs 16 residues. V dropped 3 bases and J dropped 6; count of bases not matched to a gene: 10. CDR3: CASSYQWTGSHEKLFF. The CDR3 DNA is TGCGCCAGCAGCTACCAATGGACAGGGTCGCATGAAAAACTGTTTTTT.

The rearrangement links TRBV9 to TRBJ2-7; D is ambiguous. The V gene's germline CDR1 is SGDLS and CDR2 YYNGEE. This CDR3 has 14 amino acids. V was clipped by 0 bases and J by 0 bases, with 7 bases between them. The CDR3: CASSVDYSSYEQYF. The CDR3 bases are TGTGCCAGCAGCGTAGATTACAGCTCCTACGAGCAGTACTTC.